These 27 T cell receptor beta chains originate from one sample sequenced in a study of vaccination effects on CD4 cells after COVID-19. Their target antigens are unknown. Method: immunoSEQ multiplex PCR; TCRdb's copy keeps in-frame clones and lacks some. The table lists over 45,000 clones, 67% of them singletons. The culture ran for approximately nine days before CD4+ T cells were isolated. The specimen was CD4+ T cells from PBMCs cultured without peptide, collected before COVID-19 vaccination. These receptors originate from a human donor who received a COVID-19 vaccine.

CDR3 in amino acids: CASSLDRVRIEQYF. The CDR3 DNA is TGTGCCAGCAGCTTGGACAGGGTGCGTATCGAGCAGTACTTC. The genes are TRBV7-2 and TRBJ2-7, with TRBD1 matching 8 bases. Looked up from germline, CDR1 is SGHTA and CDR2 is FQGNSA. With 3 bases clipped from V and 6 bases from J, the junction kept 7 bases outside the gene matches. The CDR3 spans 14 residues.

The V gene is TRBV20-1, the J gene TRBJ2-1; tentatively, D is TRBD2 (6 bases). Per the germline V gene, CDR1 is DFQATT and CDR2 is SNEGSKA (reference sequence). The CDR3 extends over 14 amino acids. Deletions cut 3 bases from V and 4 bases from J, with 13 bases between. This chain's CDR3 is CSASLLAYYNEQFF. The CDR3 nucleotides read TGCAGTGCTAGTCTCCTAGCGTATTACAATGAGCAGTTCTTC.

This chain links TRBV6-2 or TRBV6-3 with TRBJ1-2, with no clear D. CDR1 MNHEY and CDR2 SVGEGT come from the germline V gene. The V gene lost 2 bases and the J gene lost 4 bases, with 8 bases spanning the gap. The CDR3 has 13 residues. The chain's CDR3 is CASSYSLRYGYTF. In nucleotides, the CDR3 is TGTGCCAGCAGTTACAGTCTCCGCTATGGCTACACCTTC.

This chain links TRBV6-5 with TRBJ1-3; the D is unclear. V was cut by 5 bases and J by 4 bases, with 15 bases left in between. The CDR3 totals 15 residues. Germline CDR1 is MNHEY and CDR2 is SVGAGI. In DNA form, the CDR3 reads TGTGCCAGCAGTCCTGGATGGGGAGGAGGAAACACCATATATTTT. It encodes CASSPGWGGGNTIYF.

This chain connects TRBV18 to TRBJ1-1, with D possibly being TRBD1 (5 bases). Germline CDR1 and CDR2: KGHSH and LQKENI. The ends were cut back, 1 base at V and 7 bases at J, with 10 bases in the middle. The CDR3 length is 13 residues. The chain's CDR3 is CASSPLGDSEAFF. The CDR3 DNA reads TGTGCCAGCTCACCACTGGGGGATAGTGAAGCTTTCTTT. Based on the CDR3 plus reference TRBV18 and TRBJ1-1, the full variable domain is NAGVMQNPRHLVRRRGQEARLRCSPMKGHSHVYWYRQLPEEGLKFMVYLQKENIIDESGMPKERFSAEFPKEGPSILRIQQVVRGDSAAYFCASSPLGDSEAFFGQGTRLTVV.

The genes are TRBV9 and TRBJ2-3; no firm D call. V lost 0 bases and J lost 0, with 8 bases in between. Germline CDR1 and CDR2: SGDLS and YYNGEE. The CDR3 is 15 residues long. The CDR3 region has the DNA TGTGCCAGCAGCGTAGGCAGCCTAAGCACAGATACGCAGTATTTT. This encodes CASSVGSLSTDTQYF.

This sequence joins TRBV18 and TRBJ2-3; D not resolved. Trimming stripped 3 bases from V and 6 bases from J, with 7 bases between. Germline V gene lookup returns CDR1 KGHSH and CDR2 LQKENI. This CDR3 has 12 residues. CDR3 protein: CASSPNVDTQYF. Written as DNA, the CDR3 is TGTGCCAGCTCACCCAACGTGGATACGCAGTATTTT.

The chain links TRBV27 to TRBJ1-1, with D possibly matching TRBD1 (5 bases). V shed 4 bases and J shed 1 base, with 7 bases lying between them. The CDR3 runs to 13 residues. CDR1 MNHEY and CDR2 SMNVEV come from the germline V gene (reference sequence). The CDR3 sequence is CASSYQGNTEAFF. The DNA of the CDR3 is TGTGCCAGCAGTTACCAGGGGAACACTGAAGCTTTCTTT.

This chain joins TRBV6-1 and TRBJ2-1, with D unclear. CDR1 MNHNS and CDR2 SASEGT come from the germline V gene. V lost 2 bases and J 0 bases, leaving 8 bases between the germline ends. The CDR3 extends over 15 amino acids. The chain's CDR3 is CASSETYSSYNEQFF. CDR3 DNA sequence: TGTGCCAGCAGTGAAACGTACAGCTCCTACAATGAGCAGTTCTTC.

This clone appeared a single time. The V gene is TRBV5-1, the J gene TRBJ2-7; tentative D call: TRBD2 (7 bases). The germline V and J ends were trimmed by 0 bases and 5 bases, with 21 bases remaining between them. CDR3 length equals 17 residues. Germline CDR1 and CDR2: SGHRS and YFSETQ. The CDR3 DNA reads TGCGCCAGCAGCTTGGAGGTTTTGGGGGGGGGCCGGAACGAGCAGTACTTC. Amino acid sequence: CASSLEVLGGGRNEQYF.

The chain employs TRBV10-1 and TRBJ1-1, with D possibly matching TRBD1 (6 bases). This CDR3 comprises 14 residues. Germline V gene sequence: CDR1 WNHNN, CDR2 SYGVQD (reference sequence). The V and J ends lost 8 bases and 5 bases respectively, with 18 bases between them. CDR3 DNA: TGCGCCAGCCTAGGGGGACGGGGCTGGACTGAAGCTTTCTTT. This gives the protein CASLGGRGWTEAFF.

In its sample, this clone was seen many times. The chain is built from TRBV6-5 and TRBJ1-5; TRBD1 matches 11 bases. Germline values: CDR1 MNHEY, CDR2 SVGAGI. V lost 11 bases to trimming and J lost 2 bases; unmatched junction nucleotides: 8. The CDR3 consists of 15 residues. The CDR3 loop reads CAVGTDRGRNQPQHF. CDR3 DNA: TGTGCCGTGGGAACGGACAGGGGGCGCAATCAGCCCCAGCATTTT.

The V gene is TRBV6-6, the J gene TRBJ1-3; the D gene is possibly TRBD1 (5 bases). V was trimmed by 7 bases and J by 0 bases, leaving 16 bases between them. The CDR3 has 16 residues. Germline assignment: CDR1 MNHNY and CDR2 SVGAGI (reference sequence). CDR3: CASTPPRVLSGNTIYF. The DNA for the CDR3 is TGTGCCAGCACCCCCCCCAGGGTACTCTCTGGAAACACCATATATTTT.

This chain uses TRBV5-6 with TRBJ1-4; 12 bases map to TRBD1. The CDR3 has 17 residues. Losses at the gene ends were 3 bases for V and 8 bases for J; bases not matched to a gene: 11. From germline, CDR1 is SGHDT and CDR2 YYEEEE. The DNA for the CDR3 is TGTGCCAGCAGCTCAGGGGACAGGGGGCTCTTTGAGGAAAAACTGTTTTTT. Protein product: CASSSGDRGLFEEKLFF.

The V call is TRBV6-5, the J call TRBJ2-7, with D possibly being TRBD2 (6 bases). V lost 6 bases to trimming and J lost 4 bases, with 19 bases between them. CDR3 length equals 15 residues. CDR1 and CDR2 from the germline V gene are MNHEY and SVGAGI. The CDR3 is CASRGSRDSIYEQYF. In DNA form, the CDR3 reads TGTGCCAGCAGGGGAAGCCGGGACTCCATTTACGAGCAGTACTTC.

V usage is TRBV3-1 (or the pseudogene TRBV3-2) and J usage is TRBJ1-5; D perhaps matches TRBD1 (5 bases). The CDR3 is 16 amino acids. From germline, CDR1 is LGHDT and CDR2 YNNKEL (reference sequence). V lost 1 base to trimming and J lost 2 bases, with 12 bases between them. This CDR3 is CASSQVRRGGNQPQHF. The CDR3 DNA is TGTGCCAGCAGCCAAGTAAGGAGGGGAGGCAATCAGCCCCAGCATTTT.

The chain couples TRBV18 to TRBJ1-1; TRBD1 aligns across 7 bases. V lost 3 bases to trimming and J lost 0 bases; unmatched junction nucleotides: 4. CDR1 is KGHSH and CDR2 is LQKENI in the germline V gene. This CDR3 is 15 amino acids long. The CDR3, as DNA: TGTGCCAGCTCACCGGGACAGCCCATGAACACTGAAGCTTTCTTT. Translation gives CASSPGQPMNTEAFF.

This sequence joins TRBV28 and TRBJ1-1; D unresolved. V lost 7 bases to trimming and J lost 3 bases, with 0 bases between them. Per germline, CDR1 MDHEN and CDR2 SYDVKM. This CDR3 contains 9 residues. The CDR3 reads CASNTEAFF. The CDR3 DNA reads TGTGCCAGCAACACTGAAGCTTTCTTT.

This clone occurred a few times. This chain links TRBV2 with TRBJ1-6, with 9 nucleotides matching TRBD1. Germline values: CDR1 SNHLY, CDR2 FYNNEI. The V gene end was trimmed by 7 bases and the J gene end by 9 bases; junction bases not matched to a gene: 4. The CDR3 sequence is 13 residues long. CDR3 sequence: CASMGQGGSPLHF. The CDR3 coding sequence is TGTGCCAGCATGGGACAGGGCGGTTCACCCCTCCACTTT.

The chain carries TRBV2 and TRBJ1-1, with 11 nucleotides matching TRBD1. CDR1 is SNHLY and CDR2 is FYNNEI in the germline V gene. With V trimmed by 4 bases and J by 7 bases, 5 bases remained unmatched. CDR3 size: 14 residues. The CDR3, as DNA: TGTGCCAGCAGTGGGGGACAGGGGGTTGGTGAAGCTTTCTTT. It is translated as CASSGGQGVGEAFF. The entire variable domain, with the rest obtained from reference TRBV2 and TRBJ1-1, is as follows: EPEVTQTPSHQVTQMGQEVILRCVPISNHLYFYWYRQILGQKVEFLVSFYNNEISEKSEIFDDQFSVERPDGSNFTLKIRSTKLEDSAMYFCASSGGQGVGEAFFGQGTRLTVV.

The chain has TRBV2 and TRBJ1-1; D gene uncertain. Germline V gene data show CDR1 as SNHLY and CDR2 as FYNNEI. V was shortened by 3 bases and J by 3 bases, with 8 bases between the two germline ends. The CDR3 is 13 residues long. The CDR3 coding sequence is TGTGCCAGCAGTGAGGGCCCGTACACTGAAGCTTTCTTT. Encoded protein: CASSEGPYTEAFF.

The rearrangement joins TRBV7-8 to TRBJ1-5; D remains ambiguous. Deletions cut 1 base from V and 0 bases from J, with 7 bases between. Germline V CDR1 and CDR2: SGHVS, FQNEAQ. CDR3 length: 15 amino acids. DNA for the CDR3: TGTGCCAGCAGCTTAGGACCAAATAGCAATCAGCCCCAGCATTTT. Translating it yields CASSLGPNSNQPQHF.

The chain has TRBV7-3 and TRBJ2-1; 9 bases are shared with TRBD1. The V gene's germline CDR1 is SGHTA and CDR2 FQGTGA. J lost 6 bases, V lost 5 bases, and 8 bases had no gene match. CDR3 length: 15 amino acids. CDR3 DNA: TGTGCCAGCAGCCCAACCGGGACAGGGTCCAATGAGCAGTTCTTC. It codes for CASSPTGTGSNEQFF.

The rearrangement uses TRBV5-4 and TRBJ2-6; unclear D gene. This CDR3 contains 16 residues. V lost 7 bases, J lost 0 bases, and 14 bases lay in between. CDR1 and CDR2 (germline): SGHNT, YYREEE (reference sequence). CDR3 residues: CASGATGISGANVLTF. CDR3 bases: TGTGCCAGCGGCGCGACCGGAATCTCTGGGGCCAACGTCCTGACTTTC.

DNA for the CDR3: TGTGCCAGCACAAGGGACAGGTCCTTAGATGGCTACACCTTC. Translating it yields CASTRDRSLDGYTF. The gene calls are TRBV2 and TRBJ1-2; TRBD1 agrees at 8 bases. Per germline, CDR1 SNHLY and CDR2 FYNNEI. The CDR3 covers 14 residues. The ends lost 7 bases at V and 6 bases at J; junction bases unmatched: 10.

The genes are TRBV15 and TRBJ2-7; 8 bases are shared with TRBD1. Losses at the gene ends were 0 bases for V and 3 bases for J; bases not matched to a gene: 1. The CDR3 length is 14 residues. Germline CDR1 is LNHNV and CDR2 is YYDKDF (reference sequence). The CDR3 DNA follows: TGTGCCACCAGCAGAGACAGGGGGCTCTACGAGCAGTACTTC. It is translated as CATSRDRGLYEQYF.

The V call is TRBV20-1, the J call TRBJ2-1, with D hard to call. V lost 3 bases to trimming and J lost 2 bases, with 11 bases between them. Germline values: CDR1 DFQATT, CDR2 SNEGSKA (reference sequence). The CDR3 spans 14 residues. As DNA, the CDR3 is TGCAGTGCTAGTTCTTCAGCCCCCTACAATGAGCAGTTCTTC. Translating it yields CSASSSAPYNEQFF.